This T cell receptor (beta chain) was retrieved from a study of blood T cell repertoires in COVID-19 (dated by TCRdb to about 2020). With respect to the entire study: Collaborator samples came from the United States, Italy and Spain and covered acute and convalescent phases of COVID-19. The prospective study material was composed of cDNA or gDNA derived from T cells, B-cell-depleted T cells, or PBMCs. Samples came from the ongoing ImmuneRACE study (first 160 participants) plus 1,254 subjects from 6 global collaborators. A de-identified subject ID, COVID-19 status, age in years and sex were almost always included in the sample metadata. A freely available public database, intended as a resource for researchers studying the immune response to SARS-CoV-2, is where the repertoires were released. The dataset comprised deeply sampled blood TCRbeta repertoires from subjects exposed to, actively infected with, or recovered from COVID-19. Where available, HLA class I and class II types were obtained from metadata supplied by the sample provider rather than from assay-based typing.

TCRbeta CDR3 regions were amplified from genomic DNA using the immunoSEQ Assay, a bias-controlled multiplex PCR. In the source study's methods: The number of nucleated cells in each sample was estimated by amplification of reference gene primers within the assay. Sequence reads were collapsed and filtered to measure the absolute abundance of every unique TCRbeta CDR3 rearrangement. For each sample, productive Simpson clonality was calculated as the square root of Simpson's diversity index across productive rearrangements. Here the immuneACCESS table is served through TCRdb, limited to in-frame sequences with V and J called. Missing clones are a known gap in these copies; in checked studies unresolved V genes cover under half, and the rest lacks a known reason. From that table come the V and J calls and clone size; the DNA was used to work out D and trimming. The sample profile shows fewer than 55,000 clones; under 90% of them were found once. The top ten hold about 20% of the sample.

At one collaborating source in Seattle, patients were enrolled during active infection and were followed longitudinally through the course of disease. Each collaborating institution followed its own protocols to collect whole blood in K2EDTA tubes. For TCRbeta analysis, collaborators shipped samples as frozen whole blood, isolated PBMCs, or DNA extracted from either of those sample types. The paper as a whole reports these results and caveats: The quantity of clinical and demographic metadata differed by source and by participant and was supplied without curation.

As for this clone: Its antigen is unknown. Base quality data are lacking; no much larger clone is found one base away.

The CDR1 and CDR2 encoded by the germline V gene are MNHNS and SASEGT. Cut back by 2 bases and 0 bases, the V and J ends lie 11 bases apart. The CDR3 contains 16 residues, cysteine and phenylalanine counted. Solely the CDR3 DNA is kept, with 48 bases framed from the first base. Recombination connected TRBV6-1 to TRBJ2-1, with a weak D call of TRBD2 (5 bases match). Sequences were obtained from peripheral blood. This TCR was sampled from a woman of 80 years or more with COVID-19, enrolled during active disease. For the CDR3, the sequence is CASSEWSGTSYNEQFF. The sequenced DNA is TGTGCCAGCAGTGAATGGAGCGGTACCTCCTACAATGAGCAGTTCTTC.